The clone carrying this TCR beta chain came up a few times. What it binds is not known. As defined, naive CD8 cells were CD45RO-negative and positively selected for CCR7, with terminally differentiated effector memory CD45RA+ cells excluded. Sequencing used immunoSEQ multiplex PCR; TCRdb keeps in-frame clones, though not all of them. The sample includes about 2 million clones, about 95% seen only once; the top ten take 1% to 1.5%. This sample was taken from a study of shared clonotypes between healthy human individuals. Overall study findings and caveats: On the whole, naive subsets had larger estimated richness than memory subsets had. Against clonotypes common to all four donors, non-shared ones had lower generation probabilities.

The CDR3 has 16 residues. Germline V gene data show CDR1 as LGHNT and CDR2 as FRNRAP. V lost 2 bases and J lost 6; bases outside the gene matches: 10. The chain employs TRBV12-5 and TRBJ2-7, with TRBD1 matching over 10 bases. The sequencing sample was made of naive CD8+ T cells sorted from blood. The sequence was collected from a man aged 18 to 30 in good health. CDR3 DNA: TGTGCTAGTGGTTTGCCCCGGGACAGGGGATTCCCCGAGCAGTACTTC. It yields the protein CASGLPRDRGFPEQYF.